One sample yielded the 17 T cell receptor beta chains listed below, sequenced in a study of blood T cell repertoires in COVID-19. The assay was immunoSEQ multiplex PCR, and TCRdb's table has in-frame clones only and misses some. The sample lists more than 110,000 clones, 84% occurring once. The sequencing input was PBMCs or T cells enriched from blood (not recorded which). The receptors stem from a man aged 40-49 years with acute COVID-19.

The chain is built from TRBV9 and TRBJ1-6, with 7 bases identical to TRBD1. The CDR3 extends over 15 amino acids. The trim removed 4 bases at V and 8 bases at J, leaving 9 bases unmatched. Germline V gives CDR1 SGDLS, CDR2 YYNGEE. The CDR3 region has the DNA TGTGCCAGCAGCCCAGGACAGGCAACATATTCACCCCTCCACTTT. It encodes CASSPGQATYSPLHF.

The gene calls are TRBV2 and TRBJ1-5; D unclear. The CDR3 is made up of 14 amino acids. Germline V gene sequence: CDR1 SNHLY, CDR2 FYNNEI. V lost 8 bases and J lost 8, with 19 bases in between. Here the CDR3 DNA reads TGTGCCAGCGCCGGGTTAGGTGCCGTGGAGCCCCAGCATTTT. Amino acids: CASAGLGAVEPQHF.

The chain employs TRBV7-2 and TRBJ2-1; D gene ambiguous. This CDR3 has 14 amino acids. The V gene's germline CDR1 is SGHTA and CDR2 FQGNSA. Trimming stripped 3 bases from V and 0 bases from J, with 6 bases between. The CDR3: CASSFASSYNEQFF. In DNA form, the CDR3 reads TGTGCCAGCAGCTTCGCGAGCTCCTACAATGAGCAGTTCTTC.

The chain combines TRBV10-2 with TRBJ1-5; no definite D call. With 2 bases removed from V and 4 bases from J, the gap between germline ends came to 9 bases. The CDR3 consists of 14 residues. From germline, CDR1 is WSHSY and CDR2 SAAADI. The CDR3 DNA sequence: TGCGCCAGCAGTGAGCCCCGAGGGAATCAGCCCCAGCATTTT. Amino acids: CASSEPRGNQPQHF.

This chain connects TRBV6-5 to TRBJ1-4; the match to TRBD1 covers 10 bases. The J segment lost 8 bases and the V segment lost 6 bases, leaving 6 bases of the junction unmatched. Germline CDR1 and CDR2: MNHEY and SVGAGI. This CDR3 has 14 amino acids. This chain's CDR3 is CASSRGTGEEKLFF. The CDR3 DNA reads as TGTGCCAGCAGCCGGGGGACAGGGGAAGAAAAACTGTTTTTT.

The CDR3 nucleotides read TGTGCCAGCAGTTTATTGAGGGGGCAGACTGAAGCTTTCTTT. Its protein is CASSLLRGQTEAFF. The chain recombines TRBV27 with TRBJ1-1, with 7 bases lining up with TRBD1. This CDR3 is built from 14 residues. The germline V gene has CDR1 MNHEY and CDR2 SMNVEV (reference sequence). V was clipped by 1 base and J by 5 bases; unmatched bases: 4.

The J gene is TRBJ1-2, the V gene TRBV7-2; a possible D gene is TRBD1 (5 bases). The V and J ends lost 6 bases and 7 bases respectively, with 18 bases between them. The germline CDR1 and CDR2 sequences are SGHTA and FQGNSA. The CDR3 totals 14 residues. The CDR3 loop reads CASSLPPRTTGYTF. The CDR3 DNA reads TGTGCCAGCAGTCTTCCGCCAAGGACAACTGGCTACACCTTC.

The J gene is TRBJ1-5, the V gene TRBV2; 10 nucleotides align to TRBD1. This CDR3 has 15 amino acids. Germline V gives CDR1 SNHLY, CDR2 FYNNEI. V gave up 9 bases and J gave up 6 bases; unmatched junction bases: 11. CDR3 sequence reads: CASRGGTGDPQPQHF. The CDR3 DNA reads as TGTGCCAGTAGAGGCGGGACAGGGGACCCTCAGCCCCAGCATTTT.

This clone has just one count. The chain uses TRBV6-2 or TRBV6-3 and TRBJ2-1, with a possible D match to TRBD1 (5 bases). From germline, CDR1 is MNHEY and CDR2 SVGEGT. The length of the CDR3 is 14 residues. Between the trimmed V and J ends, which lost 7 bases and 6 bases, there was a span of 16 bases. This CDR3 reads CASNPWGERNEQFF. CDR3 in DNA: TGTGCCAGCAACCCTTGGGGCGAACGCAATGAGCAGTTCTTC.

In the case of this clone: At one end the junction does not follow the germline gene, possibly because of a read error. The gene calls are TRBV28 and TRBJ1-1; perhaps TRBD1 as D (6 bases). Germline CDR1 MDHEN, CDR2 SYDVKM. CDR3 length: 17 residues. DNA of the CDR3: TGTGCCAGCAGTCTATGGACAGTTCGGGAGGTAAACACTGAAGCTTTCTTT. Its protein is CASSLWTVREVNTEAFF.

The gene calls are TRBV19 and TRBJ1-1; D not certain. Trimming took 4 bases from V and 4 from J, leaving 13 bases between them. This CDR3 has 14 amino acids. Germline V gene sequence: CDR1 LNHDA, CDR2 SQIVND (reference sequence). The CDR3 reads CASSTIEGGTEAFF. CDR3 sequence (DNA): TGTGCCAGTAGTACGATCGAGGGTGGCACTGAAGCTTTCTTT.

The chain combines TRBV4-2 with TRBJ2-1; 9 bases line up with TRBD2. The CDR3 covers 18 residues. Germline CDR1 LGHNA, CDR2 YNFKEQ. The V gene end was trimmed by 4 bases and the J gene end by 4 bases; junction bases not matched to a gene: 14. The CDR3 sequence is CASSRGPLTSGGYNEQFF. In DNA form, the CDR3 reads TGTGCCAGCAGCCGAGGGCCCCTGACTAGCGGAGGGTACAATGAGCAGTTCTTC.

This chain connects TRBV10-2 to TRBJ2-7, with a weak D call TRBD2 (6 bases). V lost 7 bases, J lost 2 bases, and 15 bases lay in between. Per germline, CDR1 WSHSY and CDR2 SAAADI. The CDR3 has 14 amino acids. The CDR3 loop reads CASNPAGKTYEQYF. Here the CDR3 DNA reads TGCGCCAGCAATCCAGCGGGCAAGACCTACGAGCAGTACTTC.

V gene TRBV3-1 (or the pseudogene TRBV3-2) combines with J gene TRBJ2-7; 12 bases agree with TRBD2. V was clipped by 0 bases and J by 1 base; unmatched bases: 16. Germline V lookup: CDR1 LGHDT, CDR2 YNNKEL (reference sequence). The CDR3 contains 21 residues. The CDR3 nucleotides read TGTGCCAGCAGCCAAGAAATTGGAAACGGAGGACTAGCGGGGTTATCCTACGAGCAGTACTTC. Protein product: CASSQEIGNGGLAGLSYEQYF.

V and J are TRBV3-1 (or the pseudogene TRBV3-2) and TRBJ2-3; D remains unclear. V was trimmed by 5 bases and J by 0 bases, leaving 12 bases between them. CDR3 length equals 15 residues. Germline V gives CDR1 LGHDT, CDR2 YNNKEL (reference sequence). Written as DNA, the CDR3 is TGTGCCAGCAGCGCCTGGGTAGCTAGCACAGATACGCAGTATTTT. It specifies CASSAWVASTDTQYF.

CDR3 DNA: TGTGCCAGCAGCTTGGGGGGAGGGGTTAACACTGAAGCTTTCTTT. This codes for CASSLGGGVNTEAFF. The chain has TRBV5-4 and TRBJ1-1, with a weak D call TRBD1 (5 bases). In germline, CDR1 is SGHNT, CDR2 YYREEE (reference sequence). The ends were cut back, 0 bases at V and 2 bases at J, with 11 bases in the middle. The CDR3 extends over 15 amino acids.

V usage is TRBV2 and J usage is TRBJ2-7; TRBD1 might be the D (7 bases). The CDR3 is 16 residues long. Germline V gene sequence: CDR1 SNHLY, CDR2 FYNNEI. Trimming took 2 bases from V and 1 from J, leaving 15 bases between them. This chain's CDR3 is CASSERGLASSYEQYF. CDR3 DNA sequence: TGTGCCAGCAGTGAAAGGGGGCTAGCGAGTTCCTACGAGCAGTACTTC. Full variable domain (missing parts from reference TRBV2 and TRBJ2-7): EPEVTQTPSHQVTQMGQEVILRCVPISNHLYFYWYRQILGQKVEFLVSFYNNEISEKSEIFDDQFSVERPDGSNFTLKIRSTKLEDSAMYFCASSERGLASSYEQYFGPGTRLTVT.